This T cell receptor (beta chain) was identified in a study of T cells in tuberculosis. Broader study findings: Cases with active tuberculosis were adults, while controls were adolescents. Smaller alpha distances in active tuberculosis partly reflected shorter CDR3-alpha lengths.

TCRdb keeps only in-frame clones here, not all; method: immunoSEQ multiplex PCR. The data contain roughly 31,000 clones, roughly 88% of them singletons. Noted time point: new active TB diagnosis, blood taken before or within 7 days of starting treatment. In regard to this clone: Its antigen is currently unknown.

Between the trimmed V and J ends, which lost 2 bases and 5 bases, there was a span of 12 bases. CDR1 and CDR2 from the germline V gene are SSHAT and FNYEAQ (reference sequence). This CDR3 comprises 14 residues. The sample consisted of PBMCs, taken at tuberculosis diagnosis. The sequence was collected from an adult with tuberculosis. The V call is TRBV7-7, the J call TRBJ2-5; TRBD1 might be the D (6 bases). The CDR3 DNA reads as TGTGCCAGCAGCTTAACAGGGCGTATGGAGACCCAGTACTTC. Translated: CASSLTGRMETQYF.